This TCR beta chain was obtained from a study of somatic mutations in cytotoxic T cells in rheumatoid arthritis. At the level of the study: Patient blood was drawn as 30 ml EDTA; the draw came right after diagnosis and before any treatment.

Regarding this clone: Its specificity is not known.

TCRdb's copy holds only in-frame clones and misses some; the assay was immunoSEQ multiplex PCR. Here the sample spans about 30,000 clones, 82% being singletons. Broader study findings: The study found CD8+ clonality increased with age in rheumatoid arthritis patients, not healthy controls. About an eighth of the roughly 60 patients had a largest CD8+ clone above 20% of CD8+ cells.

The sequenced sample was CD8+ T cells sorted from blood. The TCR sequence derives from an adult with rheumatoid arthritis.

The CDR3 nucleotides read TGTGCCAGTAGTCCCCAGGGACCTAACTATGGCTACACCTTC. Amino acid sequence: CASSPQGPNYGYTF. The rearrangement links TRBV19 to TRBJ1-2, with D maybe TRBD1 (5 bases). Trimming stripped 5 bases from V and 0 bases from J, with 10 bases between. Germline values: CDR1 LNHDA, CDR2 SQIVND (reference sequence). There are 14 residues in the CDR3. Drawing the rest from reference TRBV19 and TRBJ1-2, the complete variable domain is DGGITQSPKYLFRKEGQNVTLSCEQNLNHDAMYWYRQDPGQGLRLIYYSQIVNDFQKGDIAEGYSVSREKKESFPLTVTSAQKNPTAFYLCASSPQGPNYGYTFGSGTRLTVV.